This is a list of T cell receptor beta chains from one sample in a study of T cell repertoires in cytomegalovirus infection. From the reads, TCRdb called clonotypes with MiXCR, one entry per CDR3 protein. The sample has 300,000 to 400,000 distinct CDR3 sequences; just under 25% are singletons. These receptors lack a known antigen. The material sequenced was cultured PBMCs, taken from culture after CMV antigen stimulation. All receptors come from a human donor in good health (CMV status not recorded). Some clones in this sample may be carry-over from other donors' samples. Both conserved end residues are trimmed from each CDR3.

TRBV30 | AWSVGSMNTEAF
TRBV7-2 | ASSQTGGGNYGYT
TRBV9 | ASSVAVGGREKLF
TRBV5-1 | ASSSLAAHSTDTQY
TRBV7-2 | ASSLEPDRNYGYT
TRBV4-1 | ASSQQGEAGELF
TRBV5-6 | ASSLLASAGNTIY
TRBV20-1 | SATQVNYGYT
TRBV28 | ASSLGGAHNEQF
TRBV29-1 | SAGTQSYNEQF
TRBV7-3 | ASSSGLGGEEQY
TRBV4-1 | ASSQEGGNQPQH
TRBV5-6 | ASRGLGKAF
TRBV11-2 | ASSFSPGIRGNTEAF
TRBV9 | ASSEKSLAAPYNEQF
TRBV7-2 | ASSRGLAGVTEQY
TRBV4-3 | ASSQDVRTVLRDQPQH
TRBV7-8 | ASAYRVEGRETQY
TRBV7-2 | ASSQDGNTEAF
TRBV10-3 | AISNGQGGNQPQH
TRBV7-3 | ASSSTPQGSYEQY
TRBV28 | ASSLGGRRGYT
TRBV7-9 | ASSPGHIGSYEQY
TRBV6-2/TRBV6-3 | ASLDRLAGQETQY
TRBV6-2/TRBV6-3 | ASSYLTSGENEQF
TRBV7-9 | ASPDSLNTEAF
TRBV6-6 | ASRPLAGALPSTDTQY
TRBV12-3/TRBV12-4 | ASRGTGAGEQY
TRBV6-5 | ASSPQGTSTDTQY
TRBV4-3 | ASSQPLGGTEAF
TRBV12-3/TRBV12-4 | ASRRYRGGPEQY
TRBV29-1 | SVEDATLAGSDTQY
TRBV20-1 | SARRSGRGNQPQH
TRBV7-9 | ASTLDRPTGGKPDTQY
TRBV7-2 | ASSLAAGVYNEQF
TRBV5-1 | ASSLVLRVINGDYGYT
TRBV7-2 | ASSLVALNTEAF
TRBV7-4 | ASSLALDSGANVLT
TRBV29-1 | SVGSNQPQH
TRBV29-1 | SVEVRDRADEQY
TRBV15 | ATSSLLAGGLDTQY
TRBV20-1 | SAPRGGNTDTQY
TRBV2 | ASNWDSSGNTIY
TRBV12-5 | ASGLDQSGWPSTDTQY
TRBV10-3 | AISLDTSTEAF
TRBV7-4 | ASSLRGTALQETQY
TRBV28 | ASSLSQDETQY
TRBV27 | ASSRSGFNSPLH
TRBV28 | ASSTFGATQY
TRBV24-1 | ATSDLRDPRQGREKLF
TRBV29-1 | SVPGQPYGYT
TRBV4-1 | ASSPEIRTDTQY
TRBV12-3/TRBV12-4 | ASSLRGVTEAF